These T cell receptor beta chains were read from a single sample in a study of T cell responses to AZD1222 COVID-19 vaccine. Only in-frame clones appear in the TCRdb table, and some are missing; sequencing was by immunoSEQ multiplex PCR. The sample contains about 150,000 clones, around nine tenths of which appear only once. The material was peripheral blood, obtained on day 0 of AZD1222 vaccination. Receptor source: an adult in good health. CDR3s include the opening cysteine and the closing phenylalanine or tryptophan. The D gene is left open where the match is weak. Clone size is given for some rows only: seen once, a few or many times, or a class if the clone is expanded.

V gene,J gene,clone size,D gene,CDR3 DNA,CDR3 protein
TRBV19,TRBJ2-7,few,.,TGTGCCAGTAGTATAGCCCCCGGCACCTACGAGCAGTACTTC,CASSIAPGTYEQYF
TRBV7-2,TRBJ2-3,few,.,TGTGCCAGCAGACCTGATACAGATACGCAGTATTTT,CASRPDTDTQYF
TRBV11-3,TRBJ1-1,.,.,TGTGCCAGCAGCTTAGCCCGATACACTGAAGCTTTCTTT,CASSLARYTEAFF
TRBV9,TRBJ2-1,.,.,TGTGCCAGCAGCGTAGGGGGCGCTATCCCGGACAATGAGCAGTTCTTC,CASSVGGAIPDNEQFF
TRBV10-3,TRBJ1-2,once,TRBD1,TGTGCCATCGGAGGGGGGACAGGTCATAACCGCTACACCTTC,CAIGGGTGHNRYTF
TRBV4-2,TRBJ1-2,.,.,TGTGCCAGCAGCCAAGCTAGGATGGCTGGCTACACCTTC,CASSQARMAGYTF
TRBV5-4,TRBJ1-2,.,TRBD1,TGTGCCAGCAGCTTTCGGGGACAGGGGGATGGCTACACCTTC,CASSFRGQGDGYTF
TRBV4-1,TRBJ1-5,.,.,TGCGCCAGCAGCCTCGGATGGTCTTTTTGGGGGAGGAGCAATCAGCCCCAGCATTTT,CASSLGWSFWGRSNQPQHF
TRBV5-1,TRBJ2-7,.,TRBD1,TGCGCCAGCAGCTTTCTTGGGACAGGGGACGAGCAGTACTTC,CASSFLGTGDEQYF
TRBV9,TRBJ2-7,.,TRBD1,TGTGCCAGCAGCATATCGGGACAGGGGGCCCACGAGCAGTACTTC,CASSISGQGAHEQYF
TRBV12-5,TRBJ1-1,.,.,TGTGCTAGTGGTTTGTGGGGGACTGAAGCTTTCTTT,CASGLWGTEAFF
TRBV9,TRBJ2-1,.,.,TGTGCCAGCAGCGTAGCTACGGGAGCTTCCTACAATGAGCAGTTCTTC,CASSVATGASYNEQFF
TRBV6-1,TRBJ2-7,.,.,TGTGCCAGCAGTGAAAAGGGGTGGTCCTACGAGCAGTACTTC,CASSEKGWSYEQYF
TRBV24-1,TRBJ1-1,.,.,TGTGCCACCGGTGCCGCGGGCACTGAAGCTTTCTTT,CATGAAGTEAFF
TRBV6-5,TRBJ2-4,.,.,TGTGCCAGCGTATCCAGGTCTTTCATTCAGTACTTC,CASVSRSFIQYF
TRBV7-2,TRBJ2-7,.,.,TGTGCCAGCAGCCCCCTGGGTAGCGACGAGCAGTACTTC,CASSPLGSDEQYF
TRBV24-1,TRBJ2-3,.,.,TGTGCCACCAGTGCCACGGTCCCGGGACGGGGTACGCAGTATTTT,CATSATVPGRGTQYF
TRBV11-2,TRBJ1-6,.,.,TGTGCCAGCAGCTTGCGGCTGAGCTCCTATAATTCACCCCTCCACTTT,CASSLRLSSYNSPLHF
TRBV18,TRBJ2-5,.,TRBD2,TGTGCCAGCTCACCTTGGACTAGCGGGGCCCAAGAGACCCAGTACTTC,CASSPWTSGAQETQYF
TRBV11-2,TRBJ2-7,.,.,TGTGCCAGCAGCTCTCCCGGTGGTTGGAGGGCCGAGCAGTACTTC,CASSSPGGWRAEQYF
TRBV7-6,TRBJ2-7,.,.,TGTGCCAGCTCCCCGGGGGCTAGCATCAACGAGCAGTACTTC,CASSPGASINEQYF
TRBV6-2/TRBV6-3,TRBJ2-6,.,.,TGTGCCAGCAGTCGCCGCTACAGAGGCCAATCTGGGGCCAACGTCCTGACTTTC,CASSRRYRGQSGANVLTF
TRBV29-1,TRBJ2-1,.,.,TGCAGCGTCCCGGAAGAATCCAATGAGCAGTTCTTC,CSVPEESNEQFF
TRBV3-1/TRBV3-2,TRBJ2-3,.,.,TGTGCCAGCAGCCAGAACAGGGTGATGGATACGCAGTATTTT,CASSQNRVMDTQYF
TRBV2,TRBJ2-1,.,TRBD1,TGTGCCAGCAGGGTGGGGACAGGGGGTTACAATGAGCAGTTCTTC,CASRVGTGGYNEQFF
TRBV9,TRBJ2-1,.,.,TGTGCCAGCGGTAGTGAGCAGTTCTTC,CASGSEQFF
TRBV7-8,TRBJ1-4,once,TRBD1,TGTGCCAGCAGCCCATTGGGACAGGGAATTGGTTATCCGAATGAAAAACTGTTTTTT,CASSPLGQGIGYPNEKLFF
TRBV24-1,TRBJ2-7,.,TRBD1,TGTGCCACCGCCGGGACAGGGGACCACGAGCAGTACTTC,CATAGTGDHEQYF
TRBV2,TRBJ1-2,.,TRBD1,TGTGCCAGCAGTCTGGGACAGGTAGCTAACTATGGCTACACCTTC,CASSLGQVANYGYTF
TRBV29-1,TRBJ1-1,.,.,TGCAGCGTAGGTTGGCCGGACGCTGAAGCTTTCTTT,CSVGWPDAEAFF
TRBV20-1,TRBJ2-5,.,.,TGCAGTGCTTGGGGGGAAGAGACCCAGTACTTC,CSAWGEETQYF
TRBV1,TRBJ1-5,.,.,TGCACCAGCAGCCTTTGTGGAGGGGGGTTCGATCAGCCCCAGCATTTT,CTSSLCGGGFDQPQHF
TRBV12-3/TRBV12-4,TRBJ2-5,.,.,TGTGCCAGCAGTCCCCCCGGACCCCCCCAGTACTTC,CASSPPGPPQYF
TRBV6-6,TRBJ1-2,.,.,TGTGCCAGCAGTTACTCGACCGAAAGGGGAAACTATGGCTACACCTTC,CASSYSTERGNYGYTF
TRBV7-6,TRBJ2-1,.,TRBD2,TGTGCCAGCAGCAGACAAGGGACTAGCGGGAGGTCTGGTGAGCAGTTCTTC,CASSRQGTSGRSGEQFF
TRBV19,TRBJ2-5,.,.,TGTGCCAGTAGTAAGTGGTCGGGAGAAGAGACCCAGTACTTC,CASSKWSGEETQYF
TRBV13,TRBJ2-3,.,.,TGTGCCAGCAGCGCCAGGGACGGGGGGCACACAGATACGCAGTATTTT,CASSARDGGHTDTQYF
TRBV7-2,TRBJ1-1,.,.,TGTGCCAGCAGCTTGCGCCGAACCACTGAAGCTTTCTTT,CASSLRRTTEAFF
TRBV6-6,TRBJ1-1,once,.,TGTGCCAGCACCGAACAGGTAGACACTGAAGCTTTCTTT,CASTEQVDTEAFF
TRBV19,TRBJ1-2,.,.,TGTGCCAGTAGTACAAGGGCGCGATATGGCTACACCTTC,CASSTRARYGYTF
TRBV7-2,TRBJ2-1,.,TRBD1,TGTGCCAGCAGCGCGCTGGGGACAGGGGGCTTCAATGAGCAGTTCTTC,CASSALGTGGFNEQFF
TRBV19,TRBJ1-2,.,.,TGTGCCAGTAGTATACGGGACACTCTGTACGGCTACACCTTC,CASSIRDTLYGYTF
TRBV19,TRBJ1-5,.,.,TGTGCCAGTAGTCCGGTCGGGCCGTGGGGTAACCATCAGCCCCAGCATTTT,CASSPVGPWGNHQPQHF